The clone carrying this TCR beta chain was detected many times. Its antigen is currently unknown. These data come from a study of Graves' ophthalmopathy and Graves' hyperthyroidism. Study-wide points: Ophthalmopathy progression was predicted with 70.59% sensitivity and approximately 72% specificity. Most expanded clonotypes in thyroid above 0.001 frequency also showed up in blood.

The CDR3 runs 12 residues. Per the germline V gene, CDR1 is SGDLS and CDR2 is YYNGEE. V shed 2 bases and J shed 0 bases, with 0 bases lying between them. Scientists amplified the TCR beta CDR3 regions from RNA transcripts. Investigators did first-round RT-PCR with HTBI primers, then second-round multiplex PCR. Via MiXCR, TCRdb re-called the multiplex PCR reads, giving one row per CDR3 protein. The table has over a million distinct CDR3 sequences, 36% seen once. Among the hyperthyroidism patients, all were newly diagnosed, aged 18 to 65, with under 2 months' duration. The V call is TRBV9, the J call TRBJ1-3, with D unresolved. This receptor was identified in an adult man with Graves' hyperthyroidism. Sequenced sample: peripheral blood or thyroid tissue (not recorded which). The CDR3 loop is CASSVSGNTIYF. The CDR3 nucleotides are TGTGCCAGCAGCGTCTCTGGAAACACCATATATTTT.